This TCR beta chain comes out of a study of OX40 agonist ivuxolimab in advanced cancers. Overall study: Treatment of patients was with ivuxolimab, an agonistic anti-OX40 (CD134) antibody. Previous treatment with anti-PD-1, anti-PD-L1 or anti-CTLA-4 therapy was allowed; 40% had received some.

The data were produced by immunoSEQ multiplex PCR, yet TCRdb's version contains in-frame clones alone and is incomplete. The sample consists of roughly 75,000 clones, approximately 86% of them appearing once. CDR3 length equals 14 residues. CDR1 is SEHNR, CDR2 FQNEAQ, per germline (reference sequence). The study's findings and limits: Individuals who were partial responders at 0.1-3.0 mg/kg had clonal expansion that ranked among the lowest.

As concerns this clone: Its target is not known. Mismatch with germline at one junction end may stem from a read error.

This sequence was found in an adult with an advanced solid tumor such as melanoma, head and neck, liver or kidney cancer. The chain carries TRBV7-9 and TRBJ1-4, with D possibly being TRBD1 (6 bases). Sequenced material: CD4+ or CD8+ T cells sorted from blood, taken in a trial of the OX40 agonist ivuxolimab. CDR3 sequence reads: CASSLGGANEKLFF. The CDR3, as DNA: TGTGCCAGCAGCTTAGGGGGGGCTAACGAAAAACTGTTTTTT.